This T cell receptor (beta chain) was profiled in a study of identical twins. Study-level results: Excess low generation probability was seen in twin-shared out-of-frame alpha sequences. The same donors were not followed; conclusions instead depended on cross-sectional statistical analysis. Reduced insertions were recorded for abundant cord blood beta clonotypes, with no such pattern in memory repertoires.

A note on this clonotype: Its antigen is currently unknown.

TCRdb re-derived calls from the 5' RACE reads in MiXCR, one entry per CDR3 protein. The sample carries hundreds of thousands of distinct CDR3 sequences, under 10% recorded once. The sample was also reused in another study, on yellow fever vaccine responses in identical twins.

The clonotype was recovered from a woman aged 18 to 35 in good health. The sequencing input was memory (CD45RO+) T cells sorted from blood.

This chain's CDR3 is CASSSTNGETQFF. CDR3 DNA sequence: TGTGCCAGCAGTTCAACAAACGGGGAAACGCAGTTCTTC. The chain couples TRBV28 to TRBJ2-1; possible D gene TRBD2, 5 bases. Looked up from germline, CDR1 is MDHEN and CDR2 is SYDVKM. The CDR3 has 13 residues. Trimming took 4 bases from V and 12 from J, leaving 16 bases between them. Full variable domain (missing parts from reference TRBV28 and TRBJ2-1): DVKVTQSSRYLVKRTGEKVFLECVQDMDHENMFWYRQDPGLGLRLIYFSYDVKMKEKGDIPEGYSVSREKKERFSLILESASTNQTSMYLCASSSTNGETQFFGPGTRLTVL.